This T cell receptor (beta chain) was captured by sequencing in a study of cytomegalovirus exposure and HLA in healthy donors (dated by TCRdb to 2016 to 2017). About the study as a whole: An earlier analysis of approximately 640 of the donors reported 250 to 350 Gb of sequence data and 120 million or so unique TCR beta sequences from about 200 million T cells. Roughly 300 gigabases of sequencing data and tens of millions of unique TCR sequences were included in an early release covering about 700 HLA-typed donors. The genetic ancestry cluster associated with self-reported Caucasian donors included roughly 84% of the 398 genotyped donors. The study aimed to test whether cataloging public T cell receptors could reveal signatures of past pathogen exposure. The study used immunosequencing to profile the T cell repertoires of hundreds of subjects and linked those repertoires to cytomegalovirus serostatus. Besides the first cohort of 550 to 750 subjects, a separate validation cohort made up of 90 to 150 different subjects was used. To predict cytomegalovirus infection status, the study combined high-throughput TCR immunosequencing, statistical association of individual TCRs with disease status, and machine learning. A later analysis re-analyzed previously published TCR beta repertoires from 500 to 700 donors and added high-resolution HLA genotyping to study TCR occurrence patterns. Rather than using new phenotypic data, the later analysis identified candidate immune exposures from TCR beta sequences and from how often those sequences occurred across donors. An earlier analysis of several hundred of the donors applied high-throughput TCR beta sequencing to assess whether each TCR beta V gene segment acted as functional or pseudogenic. Donor age, sex, ethnicity and CMV serostatus were compiled alongside the repertoire data. In a later genetic analysis, genome-wide SNP genotypes for about 55% of the roughly 670 donors were used, and that subset was treated as a discovery cohort. Every repertoire in the discovery cohort had been generated on one and the same sequencing platform. HLA typing included class I and class II loci at four-digit resolution. Typing coverage varied by locus: roughly 629-630 donors for A, B, C, DRB1 and DQB1; approximately 560 for DQA1; 606 for DPA1; fewer than 480 for DPB1. Four or five DR-DQ haplotypes were handled as single units for association and clustering because linkage in the cohort was strong. Across 300 to 500 genotyped donors of the cohort, an average of about 200,000 unique TCR beta nucleotide sequences per donor were sequenced, and roughly 18% of those sequences were non-productive. On the study overall, not on this receptor specifically: Because HLA typing was unavailable for some donors at each locus, only the typed subset was used in association tests. The classifier was reported to diagnose cytomegalovirus status with high specificity and sensitivity in both the original cohort and the validation cohort. A total of 150 to 200 TCR beta chains were listed by the study as associated with cytomegalovirus. The authors suggested that the approach could potentially be extended to other disease states and immunological phenotypes. Compared with equally common non-associated chains, HLA-associated TCR beta chains in a later analysis were more clonally expanded and had lower generation probabilities. CMV serostatus was the only immune exposure information available for the cohort. In a later analysis, some 18,000 TCR beta sequences were associated with specific HLA alleles at a false discovery rate of 0.05. A later analysis reported that several top co-occurrence clusters appeared linked to parvovirus B19, influenza, CMV and Epstein-Barr virus. Sequencing depth was assumed to be roughly uniform across donors in the presence/absence analyses, though that assumption may not hold. A later analysis found that most CMV-associated TCR beta chains appeared HLA-restricted, with HLA associations seemingly driven largely by CMV exposure. According to a later analysis, TCR association rates differed among HLA loci, with DRB1 alleles showing the most associated TCRs and HLA-C alleles showing the fewest. A later genetic analysis associated a missense DCLRE1C variant with V-gene and J-gene trimming of TCR beta chains, and an independent cohort replicated the association. The cohort was sequenced for TCR beta chains only, and without alpha or paired-chain data the features that could be detected were limited. A further reported finding was that TCR beta sequences accurately predicted the HLA-A and HLA-B alleles for most subjects in the first cohort. Across donors, most TCR sequences were observed very rarely, whereas some public TCRs were present in many individuals. A group of highly shared sequence variants was considered likely to be a technical artifact of the sequencing pipeline. Roughly 15 rarely observed V segments, including chromosome 9 orphons, were excluded from the earlier analysis of several hundred of the donors because counts were too low. In vitro tests confirmed that a few of the cytomegalovirus-associated TCR beta chains recognize cytomegalovirus antigens. Linkage disequilibrium might explain the correlated functional status among segregating V segments, but an unknown experimental factor could not be excluded. Assigning TCR associations to individual alleles was difficult when HLA alleles, especially DR and DQ, strongly co-occurred. According to a later genetic analysis, donors in an Asian-associated ancestry cluster had fewer N-insertions in productive TCRs than the approximately 630-donor mean. In an earlier analysis of a few hundred of the donors, most TCR beta V segments were observed in productive rearrangements about 87% or about 30% of the time, broadly matching IMGT annotations.

The cohort was made up of roughly 670 healthy bone marrow donors. Cohort members were all nominally healthy when sampled, although unrecorded immune exposures were likely present. The donor was CMV seropositive and was included in the group of some 290 seropositive cohort members. Each donor provided a peripheral blood sample, and peripheral blood mononuclear cells were used for TCR beta sequencing. Genomic DNA was extracted from the blood cell samples with the Qiagen DNeasy Blood Extraction Kit. There are a few counts of this clone. Its target antigen remains unknown. No much larger clonotype is one base removed from it; base qualities were not supplied. Receptors were amplified or captured by the immunoSEQ multiplex PCR assay. A mixture of 60 forward primers for TCR Vbeta segments and 13 reverse primers for TCR Jbeta segments was used in the multiplex PCR. The CDR3 region of rearranged TCR beta genes was amplified from genomic DNA by a multiplex PCR assay. Amplified TCR beta libraries were sequenced as 87-base-pair reads on the Illumina HiSeq System. Under the source paper's analysis protocol: Across the 500 to 750 repertoires, a later analysis counted roughly 77 million unique TCR beta chains, some 11 million of which were shared by at least two donors. A nearest-neighbor algorithm error-corrected the raw reads and collapsed the reads into unique sequences, merging closely related sequences to remove PCR and sequencing errors. Alignment of CDR3 sequences to IMGT reference sequences was used to assign V, D and J gene segments. For a sequence to be retained, a match of at least six nucleotides was required to both a V gene segment and a J gene segment. A rearrangement counted as productive if the CDR3 had no stop codons and remained in frame with V and J, and every other rearrangement counted as non-productive. CDR3 was defined by IMGT convention, running from the second conserved V-encoded cysteine to the conserved J-encoded phenylalanine. The earlier analysis of fewer than 700 of the donors excluded sequences that lacked an unambiguous match to a single V gene segment. An earlier analysis of 587 of the donors called V segments functional above 56.7% productive rearrangements and segregating when the between-donor standard deviation exceeded 5%. A statistical classification framework was built to diagnose cytomegalovirus status from the catalog of TCR beta chain sequences. A later analysis assigned V and J genes by comparing TCR nucleotide sequences with IMGT/GENE-DB human TR gene sequences. Using the TCRdist pipeline, a later analysis assigned CDR3 sequences along with most-parsimonious VDJ recombination scenarios. In a later analysis, each TCR beta chain was defined by its CDR3 amino acid sequence together with its V-gene family, and reads lacking a unique V-gene family were excluded. As a way to deal with suspected cross-contamination and a sequencing artifact, a later analysis dropped roughly 600 nucleotide sequences that were highly shared and had low generation probability. A later analysis calculated a clonal expansion index for each public chain from normalized within-repertoire ranks of inferred template counts. A later analysis computed generation probabilities with a VDJ recombination model fitted to out-of-frame rearrangements, and checked the results against IGoR. Hypergeometric tests were used in a later analysis to score TCR-TCR, TCR-HLA and TCR-CMV co-occurrence, with a repertoire-size bias correction applied to the TCR pairs. To estimate false discovery rates, a later analysis permuted the HLA or CMV assignments 20 times. In a later analysis, co-occurring TCRs were grouped using DBSCAN, with TCRdist sequence similarity added in when clustering inside HLA-allele-positive subsets. Repertoires with fewer than 30,000 or more than 120,000 public chains, plus five repertoires with anomalous nucleotide sharing, were excluded from co-occurrence clustering. TCRdb holds this immuneACCESS table with in-frame rearrangements only. Some clones are missing; in checked studies, unresolved V genes explain under half, and the rest has no known cause. V, J and clone size derive from that table, while D and trimming were established from the DNA sequence. The sample table holds under 130,000 clones, of which more than 9.5% were seen once. The ten top clones hold roughly 15% of the sample.

The sample was PBMCs. This TCR was sampled from a man between 35 and 55 years old in good health and CMV-seropositive.

The sequence in DNA is TGTGCCACCAGGGACAGCAATAGCAATCAGCCCCAGCATTTT. Translation gives CATRDSNSNQPQHF. The sequence joins TRBV15 to TRBJ1-5; perhaps TRBD1 is the D gene, with 6 bases matching. Deletion took 6 bases off V and 0 bases off J, with a span of 9 bases between the germline ends. According to the germline V gene (reference sequence), CDR1 reads LNHNV and CDR2 reads YYDKDF. Including cysteine and phenylalanine, the CDR3 has 14 amino acids. Of all the DNA, just the CDR3 is kept, 42 bases in frame from base 1.